A selection of T cell receptor beta chains follows, all from one sample in a study of blood T cells in healthy people across ages. TCRdb analysed the 5' RACE reads with MiXCR anew, one entry per CDR3 protein. The table lists around 970,000 distinct CDR3 sequences, roughly 51% of them singletons. The sequenced sample consisted of blood. Receptors originate from a woman between 55 and 75 years old in good health. The CDR3 runs from the conserved cysteine through the conserved F or W. Fields, in order: CDR3 length, J gene, clone size, D gene, V gene, CDR3 protein, CDR3 DNA. D genes are given only for firm matches. Clone sizes are given selectively: once, few, many, or a class where the clone is expanded.

CDR3 length: 15
J gene: TRBJ2-7
clone size: few
D gene: TRBD1
V gene: TRBV29-1
CDR3 protein: CSAYAGGTGVHEQYF
CDR3 DNA: TGCAGCGCCTACGCCGGGGGGACAGGGGTTCATGAGCAGTACTTC

CDR3 length: 15
J gene: TRBJ1-2
clone size: -
D gene: TRBD1
V gene: TRBV6-1
CDR3 protein: CASRGQGTKNYGYTF
CDR3 DNA: TGTGCCAGCAGGGGACAGGGAACAAAGAACTATGGCTACACCTTC

CDR3 length: 15
J gene: TRBJ2-3
clone size: -
D gene: TRBD2
V gene: TRBV18
CDR3 protein: CASSPTSDPRDTQYF
CDR3 DNA: TGTGCCAGCTCTCCGACTAGCGACCCGCGGGATACGCAGTATTTT

CDR3 length: 18
J gene: TRBJ2-3
clone size: -
D gene: TRBD2
V gene: TRBV4-3
CDR3 protein: CASSQEGVVGGPPDTQYF
CDR3 DNA: TGCGCCAGCAGCCAAGAGGGAGTAGTGGGAGGGCCTCCCGATACGCAGTATTTT

CDR3 length: 15
J gene: TRBJ2-7
clone size: few
D gene: TRBD2
V gene: TRBV5-1
CDR3 protein: CASSLTSLRPGEQYF
CDR3 DNA: TGCGCCAGCAGTTTGACTAGCCTCCGCCCGGGCGAGCAGTACTTC

CDR3 length: 17
J gene: TRBJ2-1
clone size: many
D gene: TRBD2
V gene: TRBV29-1
CDR3 protein: CSVEDLALAGGGNEQFF
CDR3 DNA: TGCAGCGTTGAAGATCTTGCCCTGGCGGGAGGGGGAAATGAGCAGTTCTTC

CDR3 length: 17
J gene: TRBJ2-1
clone size: -
D gene: -
V gene: TRBV27
CDR3 protein: CASSLEGWGRAYNEQFF
CDR3 DNA: TGTGCCAGCAGTTTAGAGGGGTGGGGCAGGGCCTACAATGAGCAGTTCTTC

CDR3 length: 15
J gene: TRBJ2-3
clone size: few
D gene: -
V gene: TRBV5-5
CDR3 protein: CASSRNPDGTDTQYF
CDR3 DNA: TGTGCCAGCAGCCGAAACCCGGACGGCACAGATACGCAGTATTTT

CDR3 length: 13
J gene: TRBJ2-7
clone size: -
D gene: -
V gene: TRBV2
CDR3 protein: CASSELDYYEQYF
CDR3 DNA: TGTGCCAGCAGTGAATTGGATTACTACGAGCAGTACTTC

CDR3 length: 12
J gene: TRBJ2-3
clone size: -
D gene: -
V gene: TRBV20-1
CDR3 protein: CSARKDTDTQYF
CDR3 DNA: TGCAGTGCTAGAAAGGATACAGATACGCAGTATTTT

CDR3 length: 16
J gene: TRBJ2-2
clone size: -
D gene: TRBD2
V gene: TRBV4-1
CDR3 protein: CASSPQRGGSGGELFF
CDR3 DNA: TGCGCCAGCAGCCCGCAGCGGGGGGGTAGTGGAGGGGAGCTGTTTTTT

CDR3 length: 12
J gene: TRBJ2-7
clone size: -
D gene: -
V gene: TRBV14
CDR3 protein: CASNQGSAGQYF
CDR3 DNA: TGTGCCAGCAACCAGGGATCGGCCGGGCAGTACTTC

CDR3 length: 14
J gene: TRBJ2-1
clone size: -
D gene: TRBD2
V gene: TRBV28
CDR3 protein: CASLAGGAYNEQFF
CDR3 DNA: TGTGCCAGCCTAGCGGGAGGAGCCTACAATGAGCAGTTCTTC

CDR3 length: 14
J gene: TRBJ2-7
clone size: few
D gene: TRBD2
V gene: TRBV29-1
CDR3 protein: CSVVTAGGSYEQYF
CDR3 DNA: TGCAGCGTTGTGACTGCGGGAGGATCGTACGAGCAGTACTTC

CDR3 length: 15
J gene: TRBJ2-5
clone size: few
D gene: -
V gene: TRBV4-3
CDR3 protein: CASSQVAGWEETQYF
CDR3 DNA: TGCGCCAGCAGCCAAGTGGCCGGGTGGGAAGAGACCCAGTACTTC

CDR3 length: 14
J gene: TRBJ2-5
clone size: once
D gene: TRBD1
V gene: TRBV2
CDR3 protein: CASGVQGSGETQYF
CDR3 DNA: TGTGCCAGCGGGGTACAGGGGTCGGGCGAGACCCAGTACTTC

CDR3 length: 18
J gene: TRBJ2-1
clone size: -
D gene: TRBD2
V gene: TRBV7-2
CDR3 protein: CASSFLKREVSQNNEQFF
CDR3 DNA: TGTGCCAGCAGCTTTTTGAAGCGGGAAGTAAGCCAGAACAATGAGCAGTTCTTC

CDR3 length: 15
J gene: TRBJ1-2
clone size: -
D gene: TRBD1
V gene: TRBV20-1
CDR3 protein: CSARDLGQLNYGYTF
CDR3 DNA: TGCAGTGCTAGAGACCTGGGACAGCTGAACTATGGCTACACCTTC

CDR3 length: 13
J gene: TRBJ2-4
clone size: -
D gene: -
V gene: TRBV7-3
CDR3 protein: CASSTDKENIQYF
CDR3 DNA: TGTGCCAGCAGCACCGACAAAGAAAACATTCAGTACTTC

CDR3 length: 11
J gene: TRBJ2-1
clone size: -
D gene: -
V gene: TRBV6-6
CDR3 protein: CASGLVAEQFF
CDR3 DNA: TGTGCCAGCGGTCTAGTGGCTGAGCAGTTCTTC

CDR3 length: 13
J gene: TRBJ2-1
clone size: -
D gene: -
V gene: TRBV29-1
CDR3 protein: CSVMRAADNEQFF
CDR3 DNA: TGCAGCGTCATGAGGGCCGCGGATAATGAGCAGTTCTTC

CDR3 length: 11
J gene: TRBJ2-7
clone size: -
D gene: -
V gene: TRBV2
CDR3 protein: CAREVGYEQYF
CDR3 DNA: TGTGCCAGAGAGGTCGGATACGAGCAGTACTTC

CDR3 length: 16
J gene: TRBJ1-1
clone size: -
D gene: TRBD1
V gene: TRBV28
CDR3 protein: CASSLWGQGRNTEAFF
CDR3 DNA: TGTGCCAGCAGTTTATGGGGACAGGGAAGGAACACTGAAGCTTTCTTT

CDR3 length: 15
J gene: TRBJ2-7
clone size: -
D gene: TRBD1
V gene: TRBV15
CDR3 protein: CATSRDVRGGGEQYF
CDR3 DNA: TGTGCCACCAGCAGAGATGTCCGAGGGGGCGGCGAGCAGTACTTC

CDR3 length: 16
J gene: TRBJ2-1
clone size: -
D gene: TRBD2
V gene: TRBV5-1
CDR3 protein: CASSFSGASSYNEQFF
CDR3 DNA: TGCGCCAGCAGCTTTAGCGGGGCTAGCTCCTACAATGAGCAGTTCTTC

CDR3 length: 14
J gene: TRBJ2-1
clone size: few
D gene: -
V gene: TRBV14
CDR3 protein: CASSQAGLQNEQFF
CDR3 DNA: TGTGCCAGCAGCCAAGCTGGACTCCAAAATGAGCAGTTCTTC

CDR3 length: 16
J gene: TRBJ1-5
clone size: -
D gene: -
V gene: TRBV4-2
CDR3 protein: CASSQEGTGFNQPQHF
CDR3 DNA: TGTGCCAGCAGCCAAGAAGGTACAGGCTTCAATCAGCCCCAGCATTTT

CDR3 length: 16
J gene: TRBJ2-1
clone size: -
D gene: TRBD2
V gene: TRBV11-2
CDR3 protein: CASSLGPSGGGNEQFF
CDR3 DNA: TGTGCCAGCAGCTTGGGGCCTAGCGGGGGGGGCAATGAGCAGTTCTTC

CDR3 length: 14
J gene: TRBJ2-7
clone size: -
D gene: TRBD1
V gene: TRBV6-5
CDR3 protein: CASSTGTGVAEQYF
CDR3 DNA: TGTGCCAGCAGCACCGGGACAGGGGTGGCCGAGCAGTACTTC

CDR3 length: 12
J gene: TRBJ2-5
clone size: -
D gene: TRBD1
V gene: TRBV20-1
CDR3 protein: CSALGDRETQYF
CDR3 DNA: TGCAGTGCTTTGGGGGACAGGGAGACCCAGTACTTC

CDR3 length: 15
J gene: TRBJ2-7
clone size: -
D gene: -
V gene: TRBV5-1
CDR3 protein: CASSPRAYDGYEQYF
CDR3 DNA: TGCGCCAGCAGCCCCAGGGCCTATGATGGCTACGAGCAGTACTTC

CDR3 length: 13
J gene: TRBJ2-5
clone size: -
D gene: -
V gene: TRBV24-1
CDR3 protein: CATSDWQSATQYF
CDR3 DNA: TGTGCCACCAGTGATTGGCAAAGCGCGACCCAGTACTTC

CDR3 length: 16
J gene: TRBJ2-1
clone size: few
D gene: TRBD2
V gene: TRBV4-3
CDR3 protein: CASSQVYGTSDNEQFF
CDR3 DNA: TGCGCCAGCAGCCAAGTCTACGGGACTAGCGACAATGAGCAGTTCTTC

CDR3 length: 15
J gene: TRBJ2-1
clone size: once
D gene: -
V gene: TRBV5-1
CDR3 protein: CASSQTVSSYNEQFF
CDR3 DNA: TGCGCCAGCAGCCAAACAGTAAGCTCCTACAATGAGCAGTTCTTC

CDR3 length: 12
J gene: TRBJ2-7
clone size: -
D gene: -
V gene: TRBV20-1
CDR3 protein: CSARRPGYEQYF
CDR3 DNA: TGCAGTGCTAGACGTCCCGGCTACGAGCAGTACTTC

CDR3 length: 14
J gene: TRBJ2-7
clone size: few
D gene: -
V gene: TRBV28
CDR3 protein: CASSRERTEYEQYF
CDR3 DNA: TGTGCCAGCAGTAGAGAAAGGACAGAGTACGAGCAGTACTTC

CDR3 length: 12
J gene: TRBJ1-1
clone size: -
D gene: -
V gene: TRBV12-3/TRBV12-4
CDR3 protein: CASSLGSRSSFF
CDR3 DNA: TGTGCCAGCAGTTTAGGGTCGAGGAGTTCTTTCTTT

CDR3 length: 13
J gene: TRBJ2-7
clone size: -
D gene: TRBD2
V gene: TRBV27
CDR3 protein: CTSSLSSGNEQYF
CDR3 DNA: TGTACCAGCAGTTTATCCAGCGGGAACGAGCAGTACTTC

CDR3 length: 14
J gene: TRBJ2-3
clone size: -
D gene: -
V gene: TRBV28
CDR3 protein: CASRTPGVSDTQYF
CDR3 DNA: TGTGCCAGCAGAACACCAGGGGTATCAGATACGCAGTATTTT

CDR3 length: 15
J gene: TRBJ1-3
clone size: -
D gene: -
V gene: TRBV7-2
CDR3 protein: CASSVLRTAGNTIYF
CDR3 DNA: TGTGCCAGCAGCGTCCTCCGGACAGCTGGAAACACCATATATTTT

CDR3 length: 14
J gene: TRBJ2-5
clone size: -
D gene: TRBD1
V gene: TRBV4-1
CDR3 protein: CASKRTGEGETQYF
CDR3 DNA: TGCGCCAGCAAGCGGACAGGGGAAGGAGAGACCCAGTACTTC

CDR3 length: 15
J gene: TRBJ2-3
clone size: -
D gene: TRBD2
V gene: TRBV7-9
CDR3 protein: CAGSSWTSGRDTQYF
CDR3 DNA: TGTGCCGGCAGCTCGTGGACTAGCGGGAGAGATACGCAGTATTTT

CDR3 length: 14
J gene: TRBJ1-4
clone size: -
D gene: -
V gene: TRBV15
CDR3 protein: CATSARDIHEKLFF
CDR3 DNA: TGTGCCACCAGTGCGCGGGACATACATGAAAAACTGTTTTTT